This passage covers 5 T cell receptor beta chains from one sample sequenced in a study of CD8+ T cells in alopecia areata. As for treatment: oral pan-JAK inhibitor, 5-10 mg twice daily. Sequencing relied on a cDNA template that was reverse transcribed from extracted RNA. Clones were read by immunoSEQ multiplex PCR, and TCRdb kept only the in-frame ones, dropping some. The data contain 93,000 or so clones, around 84% of them singletons. The sample was CD8+ T cells sorted from blood, taken around week 30, from a patient treated with tofacitinib. Receptors originate from a human donor with alopecia areata.

With regard to this clone: In the same sample, other DNA sequences code for this CDR3. The rearrangement links TRBV5-1 to TRBJ2-1; D is unresolved. CDR1 and CDR2 (germline): SGHRS, YFSETQ. Trimming left V 0 bases short and J 6 bases short, with 4 bases between. The CDR3 is made up of 12 amino acids. This CDR3 reads CASSLAVNEQFF. DNA for the CDR3: TGCGCCAGCAGCTTGGCCGTCAATGAGCAGTTCTTC.

J is TRBJ2-1 and V is TRBV29-1; D not resolved. Trimming removed 2 bases at V and 0 bases at J, with 8 bases between. CDR1 SQVTM and CDR2 ANQGSEA come from the germline V gene. This CDR3 is built from 14 residues. The CDR3 spells CSVEPQSSYNEQFF. CDR3 DNA: TGCAGCGTTGAACCGCAGAGCTCCTACAATGAGCAGTTCTTC.

The rearrangement links TRBV11-2 to TRBJ2-7; D is ambiguous. The ends were cut back, 0 bases at V and 2 bases at J, with 11 bases in the middle. CDR1 and CDR2 from the germline V gene are SGHAT and FQNNGV. The CDR3 covers 15 residues. The CDR3 coding sequence is TGTGCCAGCAGCTTAGACGTAGAGCCCGCCTACGAGCAGTACTTC. This codes for CASSLDVEPAYEQYF.

The genes are TRBV4-1 and TRBJ1-1; no definite D call. There are 13 residues in the CDR3. Germline values: CDR1 MGHRA, CDR2 YSYEKL. The V end lost 1 base, the J end lost 2 bases, and 5 bases lay between the germline ends. CDR3 in amino acids: CASSQVDNTEAFF. CDR3 nucleotide sequence: TGCGCCAGCAGCCAAGTAGATAACACTGAAGCTTTCTTT.

The chain has TRBV7-2 and TRBJ1-4, with D perhaps TRBD1 (5 bases). CDR1 and CDR2 from the germline V gene are SGHTA and FQGNSA. This CDR3 contains 13 residues. Trimming took off 8 bases at V and 2 bases at J, with 9 bases between the two ends. CDR3 bases: TGTGCCAGCCAGACAGCGACTAATGAAAAACTGTTTTTT. It yields the protein CASQTATNEKLFF.